The next 31 T cell receptor beta chains were all read from a single sample in a study of cytomegalovirus exposure and HLA in healthy donors. The PCR was carried out with 60 Vbeta primers and 13 Jbeta primers. The assay was immunoSEQ multiplex PCR, and TCRdb's table has in-frame clones only and misses some. The repertoire holds 130,000 to 150,000 clones, with around three quarters as singletons. Sequenced material: PBMCs. These receptors were taken from a man aged 35 to 55 in good health and CMV-seronegative.

The chain recombines TRBV6-6 with TRBJ2-5; 7 nucleotides align to TRBD1. Germline CDR1 is MNHNY and CDR2 is SVGAGI (reference sequence). V gave up 8 bases and J gave up 5 bases; unmatched junction bases: 14. The CDR3 is made up of 15 amino acids. CDR3 amino acids: CASRDRQGHRETQYF. The CDR3 nucleotides are TGTGCCAGCCGGGATCGACAGGGTCATAGGGAGACCCAGTACTTC.

The chain joins TRBV10-3 to TRBJ2-5; 13 bases line up with TRBD2. The CDR3 totals 16 residues. J gave up 0 bases and V 6 bases, and 4 bases lay outside the gene matches. Looked up from germline, CDR1 is ENHRY and CDR2 is SYGVKD. In DNA form, the CDR3 reads TGTGCCATCAGGGGGACTAGCGGGACCGACCAAGAGACCCAGTACTTC. Protein: CAIRGTSGTDQETQYF.

The gene calls are TRBV11-2 and TRBJ2-7; D remains unclear. The V end was cut by 2 bases, the J end by 4 bases, with 3 bases between. The CDR3 runs 11 residues. Germline V gene lookup returns CDR1 SGHAT and CDR2 FQNNGV. CDR3 loop: CASSLYYEQYF. CDR3 DNA: TGTGCCAGCAGCTTATATTACGAGCAGTACTTC. The complete variable domain, with remaining parts taken from reference TRBV11-2 and TRBJ2-7, reads EAGVAQSPRYKIIEKRQSVAFWCNPISGHATLYWYQQILGQGPKLLIQFQNNGVVDDSQLPKDRFSAERLKGVDSTLKIQPAKLEDSAVYLCASSLYYEQYFGPGTRLTVT.

The genes are TRBV5-1 and TRBJ1-1; 8 bases fit TRBD1. Looked up from germline, CDR1 is SGHRS and CDR2 is YFSETQ. Losses at the gene ends were 3 bases for V and 5 bases for J; bases not matched to a gene: 0. This CDR3 spans 12 amino acids. The CDR3 is CASSWDRTEAFF. The CDR3 DNA reads as TGCGCCAGCAGCTGGGACAGGACTGAAGCTTTCTTT.

This chain joins TRBV7-9 and TRBJ2-5, with 9 bases that match TRBD2. This CDR3 contains 16 residues. V lost 1 base and J lost 5; bases outside the gene matches: 8. CDR1 and CDR2 (germline): SEHNR, FQNEAQ (reference sequence). The CDR3 nucleotides are TGTGCCAGCAGCTTAGTCGTAGCGGGAGCAGGGGAGACCCAGTACTTC. Its translation is CASSLVVAGAGETQYF.

The V and J genes are TRBV4-2 and TRBJ2-5, with D perhaps matching TRBD2 (6 bases). Germline V lookup: CDR1 LGHNA, CDR2 YNFKEQ. The CDR3 contains 14 residues. Trimming pared 3 bases from V and 5 bases from J, leaving 13 bases between. Written as DNA, the CDR3 is TGTGCCAGCAGCCACGATAAAGGGAGGGAGACCCAGTACTTC. This sequence encodes CASSHDKGRETQYF.

V is TRBV11-2 and J is TRBJ2-3; perhaps TRBD2 as D (6 bases). The CDR3 has 16 residues. Trimming removed 4 bases at V and 0 bases at J, with 14 bases between. The germline V gene has CDR1 SGHAT and CDR2 FQNNGV. CDR3 residues: CASSSWTTLSTDTQYF. CDR3 bases: TGTGCCAGCAGCTCGTGGACTACCCTTAGCACAGATACGCAGTATTTT.

The rearrangement uses TRBV2 and TRBJ1-6, with D perhaps TRBD1 (5 bases). The germline V and J ends were trimmed by 7 bases and 4 bases, with 8 bases remaining between them. Looked up from germline, CDR1 is SNHLY and CDR2 is FYNNEI. The CDR3 has 13 residues. The CDR3 protein is CASKDRYNSPLHF. The DNA of the CDR3 is TGTGCCAGCAAAGACAGATATAATTCACCCCTCCACTTT.

The chain couples TRBV14 to TRBJ2-7, with D unclear. V lost 1 base to trimming and J lost 2 bases, with 9 bases between them. There are 14 residues in the CDR3. Germline CDR1 and CDR2: SGHDN and FVKESK. This chain's CDR3 is CASSQVWRTYEQYF. The CDR3 DNA reads as TGTGCCAGCAGCCAAGTCTGGCGGACCTACGAGCAGTACTTC.

The chain is built from TRBV19 and TRBJ1-2, with TRBD1 matching 9 bases. Germline values: CDR1 LNHDA, CDR2 SQIVND (reference sequence). The V and J ends lost 7 bases and 0 bases, in that order; junction bases with no gene match: 6. This CDR3 has 15 residues. CDR3 in amino acids: CASKDRGAANYGYTF. The CDR3, as DNA: TGTGCCAGTAAGGACAGGGGCGCAGCTAACTATGGCTACACCTTC.

This clone was counted a single time. The chain couples TRBV7-2 to TRBJ2-1; unclear D gene. The CDR3 loop spans 11 amino acids. Germline V gene lookup returns CDR1 SGHTA and CDR2 FQGNSA. The V end lost 7 bases, the J end lost 3 bases, and 4 bases lay between the germline ends. The CDR3 DNA follows: TGTGCCAGCACCAACTACAATGAGCAGTTCTTC. This encodes CASTNYNEQFF.

The V gene is TRBV7-2, the J gene TRBJ2-3; 10 positions agree with TRBD2. CDR3 length equals 17 residues. After removal of 5 bases from V and 0 bases from J, the junction contained 8 bases not matched to a gene. Germline CDR1 reads SGHTA; CDR2 reads FQGNSA. The DNA of the CDR3 is TGTGCCAGCAGCCCCGGGACTAGCGTTCCTAGCACAGATACGCAGTATTTT. It is translated as CASSPGTSVPSTDTQYF.

Only a few counts were recorded for this clone. V and J are TRBV2 and TRBJ1-6; D possibly corresponds to TRBD1 (5 bases). The length of the CDR3 is 15 residues. Germline V gives CDR1 SNHLY, CDR2 FYNNEI. Trimming took off 8 bases at V and 0 bases at J, with 11 bases between the two ends. The CDR3 loop is CASADSHSYNSPLHF. In DNA form, the CDR3 reads TGTGCCAGCGCCGACAGCCACTCCTATAATTCACCCCTCCACTTT. Based on the CDR3 plus reference TRBV2 and TRBJ1-6, the full variable domain is EPEVTQTPSHQVTQMGQEVILRCVPISNHLYFYWYRQILGQKVEFLVSFYNNEISEKSEIFDDQFSVERPDGSNFTLKIRSTKLEDSAMYFCASADSHSYNSPLHFGNGTRLTVT.

This clone has only a few counts. This chain links TRBV18 with TRBJ1-2; D remains unclear. Trimming removed 1 base at V and 6 bases at J, with 9 bases between. The CDR3 is 13 amino acids. Germline loops: CDR1 KGHSH, CDR2 LQKENI. Here the CDR3 DNA reads TGTGCCAGCTCACCACAGGGAGTAGATGGCTACACCTTC. Translated: CASSPQGVDGYTF.

This chain joins TRBV2 and TRBJ1-1; D perhaps matches TRBD1 (5 bases). CDR3 length: 15 amino acids. Germline-derived CDR1 and CDR2 are SNHLY and FYNNEI. Trimming left V 4 bases short and J 3 bases short, with 15 bases between. The CDR3 region is CASSAVPGWDTEAFF. CDR3 nucleotide sequence: TGTGCCAGCAGTGCAGTTCCAGGGTGGGACACTGAAGCTTTCTTT.

This chain joins TRBV27 and TRBJ2-1, with D possibly being TRBD1 (6 bases). V lost 4 bases and J lost 3, with 7 bases in between. Germline values: CDR1 MNHEY, CDR2 SMNVEV (reference sequence). This CDR3 is 13 amino acids long. The CDR3 loop is CASSWDNYNEQFF. CDR3 bases: TGTGCCAGCAGTTGGGACAACTACAATGAGCAGTTCTTC.

The genes are TRBV5-4 and TRBJ2-1; 7 nucleotides match TRBD2. The CDR3 length is 16 residues. Germline CDR1 and CDR2: SGHNT and YYREEE (reference sequence). V was pared by 2 bases and J by 0 bases, with 5 bases of the junction left unmatched. The CDR3 DNA follows: TGTGCCAGCAGCTTAGGGCTAGCGGTCTCCTACAATGAGCAGTTCTTC. Protein product: CASSLGLAVSYNEQFF.

For the CDR3, the DNA is TGTGCCAGCAGCTCCCTCGGTTGGGAGCTGTTTTTT. This encodes CASSSLGWELFF. V and J are TRBV5-8 and TRBJ2-2, with D unresolved. The length of the CDR3 is 12 residues. V was clipped by 3 bases and J by 9 bases, with 9 bases between them. From germline, CDR1 is SGHTS and CDR2 YDEGEE.

The J gene is TRBJ2-5, the V gene TRBV7-7; 9 nucleotides agree with TRBD2. The CDR3 loop spans 17 amino acids. With 1 base clipped from V and 5 bases from J, the junction kept 11 bases outside the gene matches. The germline V gene encodes CDR1 SSHAT and CDR2 FNYEAQ (reference sequence). CDR3: CASSLGVGLAGYETQYF. Written as DNA, the CDR3 is TGTGCCAGCAGCTTAGGTGTGGGTCTAGCGGGGTACGAGACCCAGTACTTC.

This rearrangement joins TRBV13 to TRBJ1-1, with D possibly TRBD1 on 5 matching bases. The CDR3 contains 15 residues. Germline V gene sequence: CDR1 PRHDT, CDR2 FYEKMQ (reference sequence). V shed 5 bases and J shed 1 base, with 14 bases lying between them. Here the CDR3 DNA reads TGTGCCAGCAGCCCCCAAGCAGGGCGGAACACTGAAGCTTTCTTT. Amino acid sequence: CASSPQAGRNTEAFF.

The chain carries TRBV5-1 and TRBJ1-6; unclear D gene. Trimming shortened V by 0 bases and J by 3 bases, and 7 bases separated the two germline ends. Germline V gene lookup returns CDR1 SGHRS and CDR2 YFSETQ. The CDR3 has 15 residues. The CDR3 loop is CASSLGSLYNSPLHF. CDR3 sequence (DNA): TGCGCCAGCAGCTTGGGAAGCCTCTATAATTCACCCCTCCACTTT.

The chain has TRBV7-9 and TRBJ2-1; 7 positions agree with TRBD2. The trim removed 4 bases at V and 6 bases at J, leaving 9 bases unmatched. Looked up from germline, CDR1 is SEHNR and CDR2 is FQNEAQ (reference sequence). The CDR3 is made up of 15 amino acids. The CDR3 here is CASSSRERDSNEQFF. The DNA for the CDR3 is TGTGCCAGCAGCTCCCGCGAGCGGGACTCCAATGAGCAGTTCTTC.

The CDR3 DNA follows: TGTGCCAGCAGCCCAAACCTACAGGGGAACTCACCCCTCCACTTT. Translation: CASSPNLQGNSPLHF. The chain links TRBV5-6 to TRBJ1-6; 7 nucleotides align to TRBD1. CDR1 and CDR2 from the germline V gene are SGHDT and YYEEEE. The CDR3 extends over 15 amino acids. Unmatched junction bases numbered 11, after V lost 4 bases and J lost 10 bases.

The chain is built from TRBV30 and TRBJ1-2, with D perhaps matching TRBD1 (5 bases). The CDR3 contains 15 residues. CDR1 is GTSNPN and CDR2 is SVGIG in the germline V gene (reference sequence). Trimming took off 0 bases at V and 0 bases at J, with 11 bases between the two ends. The CDR3 nucleotides are TGTGCCTGGAGTGTACAAGGGGCAGCTAACTATGGCTACACCTTC. Translated: CAWSVQGAANYGYTF.

The chain uses TRBV6-1 and TRBJ2-7; TRBD1 might be the D (5 bases). The CDR3 length is 13 residues. Trimming left V 8 bases short and J 1 base short, with 12 bases between. The germline CDR1 and CDR2 sequences are MNHNS and SASEGT. CDR3 loop: CASEMTASYEQYF. The CDR3 DNA follows: TGTGCCAGCGAGATGACAGCGTCCTACGAGCAGTACTTC.

J is TRBJ2-2 and V is TRBV6-1; 9 bases match TRBD1. Germline V CDR1 and CDR2: MNHNS, SASEGT. V was pared by 4 bases and J by 6 bases, with 18 bases of the junction left unmatched. This CDR3 comprises 19 residues. Here the CDR3 DNA reads TGTGCCAGCAGTGGCCCCTTCCGGAACAGGGGGCTTCTCCCCGGGGAGCTGTTTTTT. This translates into CASSGPFRNRGLLPGELFF.

The rearrangement joins TRBV4-3 to TRBJ1-1; D ambiguous. This CDR3 contains 15 residues. Germline V lookup: CDR1 LGHNA, CDR2 YSLEER. V lost 4 bases and J 5 bases, leaving 17 bases between the germline ends. The CDR3 spells CASSPSSGFRTEAFF. The CDR3 DNA is TGCGCCAGCAGCCCCTCCTCCGGGTTTCGGACTGAAGCTTTCTTT.

This chain joins TRBV25-1 and TRBJ2-1; 7 nucleotides agree with TRBD2. Looked up from germline, CDR1 is MGHDK and CDR2 is SYGVNS. Germline trimming cut 8 bases from V and 5 bases from J; bases unmatched to any gene: 3. This CDR3 contains 12 residues. CDR3 sequence (DNA): TGTGCCAGCCTAGCGGATGACAATGAGCAGTTCTTC. It specifies CASLADDNEQFF.

The genes are TRBV18 and TRBJ2-7, with 9 bases matching TRBD1. J was trimmed by 7 bases and V by 2 bases; bases with no gene match: 9. Germline lookup yields CDR1 KGHSH and CDR2 LQKENI. This CDR3 has 15 amino acids. The CDR3 region has the DNA TGTGCCAGCTCACCATTGGGGACAGGGATAGGGGAGCAGTACTTC. Amino acids: CASSPLGTGIGEQYF.

CDR3 nucleotides: TGTGCCAGCAGCAGAGACAGGGGGCCTTCGACGAATGGCTACACCTTC. Protein product: CASSRDRGPSTNGYTF. V gene TRBV5-4 combines with J gene TRBJ1-2; 10 bases are a match to TRBD1. This CDR3 region has 16 residues. CDR1 and CDR2 (germline): SGHNT, YYREEE (reference sequence). After removal of 4 bases from V and 6 bases from J, the junction contained 12 bases not matched to a gene. Combining the CDR3 with reference TRBV5-4 and TRBJ1-2 gives the whole variable domain ETGVTQSPTHLIKTRGQQVTLRCSSQSGHNTVSWYQQALGQGPQFIFQYYREEENGRGNFPPRFSGLQFPNYSSELNVNALELDDSALYLCASSRDRGPSTNGYTFGSGTRLTVV.

The chain combines TRBV21-1 with TRBJ1-1; the D segment call TRBD1 is taken from the table without a DNA check. TRBV21-1 counts as a pseudogene. The CDR3 runs to 16 residues. Written as DNA, the CDR3 is TGTGCCAGCAGCAAAGCGGGGTGGGGGACAGACACTGAAGCTTTCTTT. This gives the protein CASSKAGWGTDTEAFF.